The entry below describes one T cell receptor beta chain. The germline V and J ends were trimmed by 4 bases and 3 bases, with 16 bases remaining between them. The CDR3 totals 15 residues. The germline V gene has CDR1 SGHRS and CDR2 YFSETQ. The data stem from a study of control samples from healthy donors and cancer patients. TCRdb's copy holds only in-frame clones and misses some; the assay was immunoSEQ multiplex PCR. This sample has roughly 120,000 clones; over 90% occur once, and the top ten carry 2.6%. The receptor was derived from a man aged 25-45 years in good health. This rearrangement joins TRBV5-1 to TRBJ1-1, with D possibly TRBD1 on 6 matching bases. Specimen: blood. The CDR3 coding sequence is TGCGCCAGCAGCCACGGGAAAAGGGGGGACACTGAAGCTTTCTTT. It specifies CASSHGKRGDTEAFF.